The present T cell receptor (beta chain) was sequenced within a study of cytomegalovirus exposure and HLA in healthy donors. About the research overall: From donors who were HLA-typed, an early data release held approximately 91 million unique TCRs.

It was with 60 Vbeta and 13 Jbeta primers that the PCR ran. The protocol was immunoSEQ multiplex PCR, while the TCRdb copy is restricted to in-frame clones and leaves out a portion. The sample holds 100,000 to 140,000 clones; more than 65% are singletons and the top ten take 2% to 2.5%. Broader study findings: Most TCR sequences proved rare, with some public TCRs found in many donors. A classifier reportedly called cytomegalovirus status with high sensitivity and specificity. CMV serostatus was the only recorded immune exposure for donors.

About this clone: What it binds is not known.

Trimming stripped 10 bases from V and 8 bases from J, with 12 bases between. The CDR3 is 11 amino acids. The V gene's germline CDR1 is SNHLY and CDR2 FYNNEI. Source material: PBMCs. This chain links TRBV2 with TRBJ2-1, with D uncertain. This sequence originates from a man between 25 and 39 years old in good health and CMV-seronegative. The CDR3 here is CATTPVYEQFF. The CDR3 DNA is TGTGCCACCACCCCGGTGTATGAGCAGTTCTTC.